These T cell receptor beta chains were read from a single sample in a study of CD8 T cell repertoires and HIV-1 epitope variants. Profiled with immunoSEQ multiplex PCR; TCRdb holds only in-frame clones, not every one. The sample holds about 95,000 clones, roughly 81% seen once. Source material: uncultured baseline CD8+ T cells from peripheral blood mononuclear cells (PBMCs). Source of these receptors: a male donor with HIV. The CDR3 runs from the conserved cysteine through the conserved F or W. A D gene is named only where the DNA matches it firmly. Size values are once, few and many counts, or a class for expanded clones, and some rows have none.

j_call clone_size d_call cdr3_length v_call cdr3_nt cdr3_aa
TRBJ2-5 . TRBD2 16 TRBV7-2 TGTGCCAGCAGCTTACCTGAACGCGGGGGCCAAGAGACCCAGTACTTC CASSLPERGGQETQYF
TRBJ1-4 . TRBD1 15 TRBV9 TGTGCCAGCAGCGTAGCGACAGGGGGAGGAGAAAAACTGTTTTTT CASSVATGGGEKLFF
TRBJ1-6 . . 15 TRBV5-1 TGCGCCAGCAGCTTGGAACCGGGATTAGATTCACCCCTCCACTTT CASSLEPGLDSPLHF
TRBJ2-1 . TRBD2 14 TRBV7-6 TGTGCCAGCAGCTTGGGCGGGAGAGGCGATGAGCAGTTCTTC CASSLGGRGDEQFF
TRBJ1-5 . . 12 TRBV19 TGTGCCAGTAGCCGGACCGATAATCCCCAGCATTTT CASSRTDNPQHF
TRBJ2-3 . . 13 TRBV30 TGTGCCTCTCAAAGGGGGGCCACAGATACGCAGTATTTT CASQRGATDTQYF
TRBJ2-1 . . 16 TRBV19 TGTGCCAGTAGCCCCACCGGCTACGGCTCCTACAATGAGCAGTTCTTC CASSPTGYGSYNEQFF
TRBJ2-5 few . 10 TRBV19 TGTGCCAGTAGTGGTGAGACCCAGTACTTC CASSGETQYF
TRBJ2-7 few . 13 TRBV28 TGTGCCAGCAGTTTATCGGGCCCCTACGAGCAGTACTTC CASSLSGPYEQYF
TRBJ2-1 once . 12 TRBV9 TGTGCCAGCAGCGTAGCGGGTCACGAGCAGTTCTTC CASSVAGHEQFF
TRBJ1-3 . TRBD1 14 TRBV15 TGTGCCACCAGCAGAGACAGGGGGGGAAACACCATATATTTT CATSRDRGGNTIYF
TRBJ1-2 . . 14 TRBV5-1 TGCGCCAGCAGCTTGAGCGGAGGGGACTATGGCTACACCTTC CASSLSGGDYGYTF
TRBJ2-2 . . 14 TRBV19 TGTGCCAGCCACAGGGAAACGAACACCGGGGAGCTGTTTTTT CASHRETNTGELFF
TRBJ1-3 . TRBD1 15 TRBV4-3 TGCGCCAGCAGCCTTGACAGGGGGTTCGGAAACACCATATATTTT CASSLDRGFGNTIYF
TRBJ1-5 . . 14 TRBV19 TGTGCCAGTAGTCCGGGGGGTGGCAATCAGCCCCAGCATTTT CASSPGGGNQPQHF
TRBJ2-6 once . 15 TRBV28 TGTGCCAGCAGTAGCACAAGGTCTGGGGCCAACGTCCTGACTTTC CASSSTRSGANVLTF
TRBJ2-3 . TRBD2 15 TRBV29-1 TGCAGCGTTGGGGGGGGGACTGGCTCTACAGATACGCAGTATTTT CSVGGGTGSTDTQYF
TRBJ2-5 . . 14 TRBV28 TGTGCCAGCAGCTTTATAATGGGGTCAGAGACCCAGTACTTC CASSFIMGSETQYF
TRBJ2-5 . . 15 TRBV27 TGTGCCAGCAGTTTAGGTGGGATGCCAGGGGAGACCCAGTACTTC CASSLGGMPGETQYF
TRBJ2-5 . TRBD2 12 TRBV28 TGTGCCAGCATGCGGGGGGCTGGGACCCAGTACTTC CASMRGAGTQYF
TRBJ2-7 once . 12 TRBV7-2 TGTGCCAGCAGCGCTGACTACTACGAGCAGTACTTC CASSADYYEQYF
TRBJ2-1 . TRBD1 15 TRBV6-5 TGTGCCAGCAGTTACGCGGACAGGGGGCGAAATGAGCAGTTCTTC CASSYADRGRNEQFF
TRBJ2-1 . . 17 TRBV10-3 TGTGCCATCAGTGAGTCGTCGGGGTTAAGCTCCTACAATGAGCAGTTCTTC CAISESSGLSSYNEQFF
TRBJ2-1 . TRBD1 15 TRBV7-2 TGTGCCAGCAGCCCGAGTGACGGACAGGCTAGAGAGCAGTTCTTC CASSPSDGQAREQFF
TRBJ2-7 . . 14 TRBV5-1 TGCGCCAGCAGCTTGTACGGGGCCTCCTACGAGCAGTACTTC CASSLYGASYEQYF
TRBJ2-2 . . 14 TRBV5-1 TGCGCCAGCAGCTCCGGGACCACTGACGGGGAGCTGTTTTTT CASSSGTTDGELFF
TRBJ1-5 . . 14 TRBV5-1 TGCGCCAGCAGCTTGGACAGTAGCAATCAGCCCCAGCATTTT CASSLDSSNQPQHF
TRBJ2-1 . TRBD1 18 TRBV10-3 TGTGCCATCAGTGAGTTTAGACAGGGTAACGCTTTCTACAATGAGCAGTTCTTC CAISEFRQGNAFYNEQFF
TRBJ1-1 . . 13 TRBV30 TGTGCCTGGATGGGAGGAGTTCCCACTGAAGCTTTCTTT CAWMGGVPTEAFF
TRBJ2-5 . . 14 TRBV6-1 TGTGCCAGCAGTGAAGCGCGACAACTGGGGGCGGGATACTTC CASSEARQLGAGYF
TRBJ1-5 . . 15 TRBV5-8 TGTGCCAGCAGCCGTTACTCGCGTAGCAATCAGCCCCAGCATTTT CASSRYSRSNQPQHF
TRBJ2-1 . . 15 TRBV27 TGTGCCAGCACCTCACACGACGGGGCGCGGAATGAGCAGTTCTTC CASTSHDGARNEQFF
TRBJ1-2 . TRBD1 14 TRBV28 TGTGCCAGCACCGTCGGACAGGGGCGGAGTGGCTACACCTTC CASTVGQGRSGYTF
TRBJ2-1 . . 11 TRBV6-5 TGTGCCAGCAGAATAAACAATGAGCAGTTCTTC CASRINNEQFF
TRBJ2-7 . TRBD1 15 TRBV9 TGTGCCAGCAGCGCCTCCGGGGACAGCGATTACGAGCAGTACTTC CASSASGDSDYEQYF
TRBJ2-7 . TRBD1 14 TRBV7-6 TGTGCCAGCAGCTTGGGACAGGGGGCCTACGAGCAGTACTTC CASSLGQGAYEQYF
TRBJ2-1 . . 10 TRBV7-9 TGTGCCAGCCCCGACCCTGAGCAGTTCTTC CASPDPEQFF
TRBJ2-7 . . 13 TRBV5-1 TGCGCCAGCAGCTTGTCTGAAGGTTACGAGCAGTACTTC CASSLSEGYEQYF
TRBJ2-7 . . 14 TRBV6-6 TGTGCCAGCAGTCCGCGGGACATCTACTACGAGCAGTACTTC CASSPRDIYYEQYF
TRBJ1-1 . TRBD1 14 TRBV5-1 TGCGCCAGCAGCCCCTACTACAGGGGAACTGAAGCTTTCTTT CASSPYYRGTEAFF
TRBJ1-4 . . 15 TRBV19 TGTGCCAGTATGCCGGCCGGACAGCCCAATGAAAAACTGTTTTTT CASMPAGQPNEKLFF
TRBJ1-5 few TRBD1 15 TRBV7-8 TGTGCCAGCAGCTTGGGGACAGGAGACAATCAGCCCCAGCATTTT CASSLGTGDNQPQHF
TRBJ1-1 . TRBD1 14 TRBV28 TGTGCCAGCAGTTCGACAGGGCGGAACACTGAAGCTTTCTTT CASSSTGRNTEAFF
TRBJ1-3 . TRBD1 14 TRBV29-1 TGCAGCGTCGAACAGGGGTCTGGTGGAAACACCATATATTTT CSVEQGSGGNTIYF
TRBJ1-5 . . 16 TRBV5-8 TGTGCCAGCAGCGCGGACAGTAGCTATAGCAATCAGCCCCAGCATTTT CASSADSSYSNQPQHF
TRBJ2-7 . . 13 TRBV19 TGTGCCACCGCGGGACCCGTACGAGGGGAGCAGTACTTC CATAGPVRGEQYF
TRBJ2-1 . TRBD2 14 TRBV28 TGTGCCAGCAGACTAGCGGGAGCTTCTGGTGAGCAGTTCTTC CASRLAGASGEQFF
TRBJ2-4 . . 16 TRBV21-1 TGTGCCAGCAGCAAAGTAGTAGGGGTGAGTAAGAACATTCAGTACTTC CASSKVVGVSKNIQYF
TRBJ1-1 . . 16 TRBV27 TGTGCCAGCAGTTTACACCCGACAGCCATGAACACTGAAGCTTTCTTT CASSLHPTAMNTEAFF
TRBJ2-3 . . 15 TRBV19 TGTGCCAGTACCAGGGACACCTCTAGCACAGATACGCAGTATTTT CASTRDTSSTDTQYF
TRBJ2-5 many TRBD1 15 TRBV28 TGTGCCAGCAGTCGTGAATCAGGGGGCCAAGAGACCCAGTACTTC CASSRESGGQETQYF
TRBJ2-7 . . 13 TRBV19 TGTGCCAGTAGTATCCCAGGGACCTACGAGCAGTACTTC CASSIPGTYEQYF
TRBJ1-2 once . 14 TRBV19 TGTGCCAGTAGCACTACCGGGACCTACTATGGCTACACCTTC CASSTTGTYYGYTF